This T cell receptor beta chain was documented in a study of yellow fever vaccine responses in identical twins (dated by TCRdb to 2016 to 2019). For context, the study as a whole: The study precisely tracked vaccine-responding T cell clones in identical twins. Here is what the overall study found, with its caveats: According to the authors, in identical twins the way T cells responded to vaccination appeared partly convergent and partly personalized.

With respect to this clonotype: Its antigen target is currently unknown. It has no much larger one-base neighbor in the sample; base qualities were not kept.

The junction shows trimming of 8 bases on V and 4 bases on J, plus 9 bases between the germline ends. From the cysteine up to the phenylalanine, the CDR3 has a length of 12 residues. Only the CDR3 region is kept as DNA, spanning 36 bases read in frame from base 1. To prepare the library, RT-PCR was applied. Instrument used: Illumina HiSeq 2500. The public reads were reprocessed in TCRdb via fastp at Q25 and MiXCR, keeping in-frame beta chains. Rows merge per CDR3 protein into single entries with the most common DNA and genes. The sample table holds over 150 distinct CDR3 sequences, of which 40% to 55% were seen once. Of the sample, roughly 40% is held by the ten largest clones.

The chain employs TRBV23-1 and TRBJ1-5, with the D segment identity uncertain. TRBV23-1 is designated an ORF whose function remains uncertain. This TCR derives from a female donor who received the yellow fever vaccine. The sequencing used T cells from blood (PBMCs), unsorted or a sorted subset (not recorded which), collected before or after yellow fever vaccination (not recorded which). The nucleotide sequence reads TGCGCCAGCGTACCTTCTAATCAGCCCCAGCATTTT. Its protein product is CASVPSNQPQHF.